These 9 T cell receptor beta chains share one sample of origin, sequenced in a study of sequential checkpoint blockade in melanoma. Treatment meaning: randomized to nivolumab then ipilimumab (arm A) or the reverse (arm B). Libraries were prepared by immunoSEQ multiplex PCR; TCRdb keeps only in-frame clonotypes and omits some of them. The sample lists approximately 37,000 clones, about 30% seen once, with 1.5% to 2% in the top ten. The material was tumor tissue (inferred from file names), obtained from a patient given nivolumab and ipilimumab in sequence. The receptors shown here come from a human donor with melanoma.

The chain carries TRBV6-8 and TRBJ1-2; maybe TRBD1 (5 bases). Germline-derived CDR1 and CDR2 are MNHGY and SAAAGT. V shed 2 bases and J shed 4 bases, with 11 bases lying between them. The CDR3 has 14 residues. The CDR3 DNA reads TGTGCCAGCAGTTACGGAGAAGGGGTCTATGGCTACACCTTC. It yields the protein CASSYGEGVYGYTF.

Only a few counts were recorded for this clone. The chain uses TRBV11-3 and TRBJ1-1; no firm D call. Germline lookup yields CDR1 SGHNT and CDR2 YENEEA. This CDR3 contains 15 residues. Trimming removed 2 bases at V and 0 bases at J, with 10 bases between. The CDR3 here is CASSLRFSMNTEAFF. DNA for the CDR3: TGTGCCAGCAGCTTAAGGTTTAGCATGAACACTGAAGCTTTCTTT. The full variable domain, rest sourced from reference TRBV11-3 and TRBJ1-1, is EAGVVQSPRYKIIEKKQPVAFWCNPISGHNTLYWYLQNLGQGPELLIRYENEEAVDDSQLPKDRFSAERLKGVDSTLKIQPAELGDSAVYLCASSLRFSMNTEAFFGQGTRLTVV.

The gene calls are TRBV30 and TRBJ1-2, with TRBD1 identical over 10 bases. V lost 3 bases and J lost 6; bases outside the gene matches: 7. Germline V gene lookup returns CDR1 GTSNPN and CDR2 SVGIG (reference sequence). The CDR3 extends over 14 amino acids. CDR3 amino acids: CAWRAPGTGDGYTF. CDR3 sequence (DNA): TGTGCCTGGAGGGCACCCGGGACAGGGGATGGCTACACCTTC.

The chain joins TRBV7-6 to TRBJ1-5; 7 bases fit TRBD1. The CDR3 length is 15 residues. Germline V CDR1 and CDR2: SGHVS, FNYEAQ. The V and J ends lost 5 bases and 5 bases, in that order; junction bases with no gene match: 9. CDR3 in amino acids: CASSKRTGWDQPQHF. The CDR3 DNA sequence: TGTGCCAGCAGCAAACGGACAGGCTGGGATCAGCCCCAGCATTTT.

This clone has more than one count but fewer than ten. The chain combines TRBV6-8 with TRBJ2-2; D unclear. This CDR3 is built from 13 residues. Trimming removed 0 bases from V and 5 bases from J, with 4 bases in between. Germline V lookup: CDR1 MNHGY, CDR2 SAAAGT. The CDR3 DNA reads TGTGCCAGCAGTTACTCGAGTACCGGGGAGCTGTTTTTT. Translation gives CASSYSSTGELFF.

The chain recombines TRBV19 with TRBJ2-3; the match to TRBD2 covers 12 bases. The CDR3 sequence is 17 residues long. Germline V CDR1 and CDR2: LNHDA, SQIVND (reference sequence). The V and J ends lost 2 bases and 6 bases, in that order; junction bases with no gene match: 9. CDR3 loop: CASSISQWTSGVDTQYF. The CDR3, as DNA: TGTGCCAGTAGTATAAGTCAATGGACTAGCGGGGTGGATACGCAGTATTTT. The full variable domain, rest sourced from reference TRBV19 and TRBJ2-3, is DGGITQSPKYLFRKEGQNVTLSCEQNLNHDAMYWYRQDPGQGLRLIYYSQIVNDFQKGDIAEGYSVSREKKESFPLTVTSAQKNPTAFYLCASSISQWTSGVDTQYFGPGTRLTVL.

This clone was detected only a few times. The gene calls are TRBV9 and TRBJ1-2; a weak D match, TRBD1 (5 bases). The CDR3 runs to 18 residues. Germline CDR1 and CDR2: SGDLS and YYNGEE. V was shortened by 4 bases and J by 6 bases, with 28 bases between the two germline ends. CDR3 sequence (DNA): TGTGCCAGCAGCTCCCGCCGAGGAGGGGCACCACAGGAGGATGGCTACACCTTC. Residues: CASSSRRGGAPQEDGYTF.

The genes are TRBV19 and TRBJ1-5, with 7 bases fitting TRBD1. Germline CDR1 is LNHDA and CDR2 is SQIVND (reference sequence). J was trimmed by 6 bases and V by 10 bases; bases with no gene match: 9. CDR3 length: 13 residues. This CDR3 is CATRGGLGQPQHF. CDR3 nucleotides: TGTGCCACCAGGGGGGGATTAGGTCAGCCCCAGCATTTT.

This clone was picked up a small number of times. This sequence joins TRBV28 and TRBJ1-2, with 10 positions matching TRBD1. Trimming at V came to 4 bases and at J to 3 bases, leaving 8 bases not matched to a gene. The length of the CDR3 is 16 residues. Germline V gives CDR1 MDHEN, CDR2 SYDVKM. The CDR3 is CASSSSTGTGDYGYTF. CDR3 in DNA: TGTGCCAGCAGTTCCTCGACCGGGACAGGGGACTATGGCTACACCTTC.